This paragraph reports one TCR beta chain. Its specificity is unknown. V was pared by 0 bases and J by 6 bases, with 10 bases between. This CDR3 has 14 amino acids. Germline values: CDR1 SGHAT, CDR2 FQNNGV. Terminally differentiated effector memory CD45RA+ cells were excluded from the naive CD8 cells, which were CD45RO-negative and positively selected for CCR7. This sample was included in a study of shared clonotypes between healthy human individuals. Study-wide results and limits: What rarefaction showed was incomplete sorted-subset sequencing despite large depth. Only a few donors were included, so the genetic and exposure-history diversity represented was limited.

Repertoires were generated with immunoSEQ multiplex PCR, while TCRdb's copy carries only in-frame clones and drops some. The sample contains some 2,100,000 clones, 90% to 95% of which appear only once. The TCR sequence derives from a man between 18 and 35 years old in good health. Some clones in this sample may be carry-over from other donors' samples. This chain joins TRBV11-2 and TRBJ2-3; D possibly corresponds to TRBD2 (6 bases). Sequencing input: naive CD8+ T cells from PBMCs. CDR3 DNA: TGTGCCAGCAGCTTAGATCCAGGGAGGGATACGCAGTATTTT. Its protein is CASSLDPGRDTQYF. The full variable domain, rest sourced from reference TRBV11-2 and TRBJ2-3, is EAGVAQSPRYKIIEKRQSVAFWCNPISGHATLYWYQQILGQGPKLLIQFQNNGVVDDSQLPKDRFSAERLKGVDSTLKIQPAKLEDSAVYLCASSLDPGRDTQYFGPGTRLTVL.